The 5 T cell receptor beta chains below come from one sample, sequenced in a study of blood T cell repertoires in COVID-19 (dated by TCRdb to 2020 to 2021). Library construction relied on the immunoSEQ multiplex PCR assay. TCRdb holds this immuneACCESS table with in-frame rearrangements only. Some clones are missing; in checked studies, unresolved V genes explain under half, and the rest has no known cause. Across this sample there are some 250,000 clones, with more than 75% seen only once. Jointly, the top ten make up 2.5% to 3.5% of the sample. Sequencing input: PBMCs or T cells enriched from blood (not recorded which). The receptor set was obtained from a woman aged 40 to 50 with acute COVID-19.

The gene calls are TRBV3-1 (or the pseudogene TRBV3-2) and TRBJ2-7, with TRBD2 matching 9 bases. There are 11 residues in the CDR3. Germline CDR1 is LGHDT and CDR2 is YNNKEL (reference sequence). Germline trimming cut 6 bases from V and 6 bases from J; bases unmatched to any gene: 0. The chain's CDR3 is CASRRGGEQYF. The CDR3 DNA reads TGTGCCAGCAGGCGGGGGGGCGAGCAGTACTTC.

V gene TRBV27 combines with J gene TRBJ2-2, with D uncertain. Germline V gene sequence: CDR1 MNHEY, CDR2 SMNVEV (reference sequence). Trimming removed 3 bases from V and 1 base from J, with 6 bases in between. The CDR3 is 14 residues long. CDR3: CASSFQMNTGELFF. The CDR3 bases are TGTGCCAGCAGTTTCCAGATGAACACCGGGGAGCTGTTTTTT.

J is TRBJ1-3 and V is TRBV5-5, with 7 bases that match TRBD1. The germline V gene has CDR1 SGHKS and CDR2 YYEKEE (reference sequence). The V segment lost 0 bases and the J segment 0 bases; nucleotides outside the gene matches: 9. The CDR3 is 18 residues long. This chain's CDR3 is CASSLAPTGQSSGNTIYF. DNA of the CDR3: TGTGCCAGCAGCTTGGCCCCGACAGGGCAGAGCTCTGGAAACACCATATATTTT.

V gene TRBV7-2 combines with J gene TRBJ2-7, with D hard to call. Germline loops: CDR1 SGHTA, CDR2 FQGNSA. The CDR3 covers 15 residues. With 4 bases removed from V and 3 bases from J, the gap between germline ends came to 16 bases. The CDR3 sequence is CASSSRHRLVYEQYF. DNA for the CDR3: TGTGCCAGCAGCTCGCGACACCGCCTTGTCTACGAGCAGTACTTC.

The chain's CDR3 is CASSLAAGNEQYF. The CDR3 bases are TGCGCCAGCAGCTTGGCCGCAGGTAACGAGCAGTACTTC. The gene calls are TRBV5-1 and TRBJ2-7; D not resolved. CDR1 is SGHRS, CDR2 YFSETQ, per germline. Trimming took off 0 bases at V and 5 bases at J, with 9 bases between the two ends. The CDR3 is 13 amino acids.